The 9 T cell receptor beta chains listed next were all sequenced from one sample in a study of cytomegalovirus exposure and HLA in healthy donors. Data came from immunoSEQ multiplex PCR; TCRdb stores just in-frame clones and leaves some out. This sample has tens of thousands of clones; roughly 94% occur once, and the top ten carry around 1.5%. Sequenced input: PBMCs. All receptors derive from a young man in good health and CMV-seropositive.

The DNA for the CDR3 is TGTGCCAGCAGCCCTCGGGGGGCGAACACTGAAGCTTTCTTT. It yields the protein CASSPRGANTEAFF. The V call is TRBV5-4, the J call TRBJ1-1; a weak D match, TRBD1 (6 bases). The CDR3 is made up of 14 amino acids. In germline, CDR1 is SGHNT, CDR2 YYREEE (reference sequence). Trimming left V 4 bases short and J 1 base short, with 11 bases between.

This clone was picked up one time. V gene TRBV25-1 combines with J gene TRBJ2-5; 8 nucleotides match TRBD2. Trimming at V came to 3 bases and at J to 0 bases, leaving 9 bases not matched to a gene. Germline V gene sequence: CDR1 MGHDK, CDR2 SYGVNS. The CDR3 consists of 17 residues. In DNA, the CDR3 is TGTGCCAGCAGTGACGGGGGGGCGGGGGCCAACCAAGAGACCCAGTACTTC. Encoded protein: CASSDGGAGANQETQYF.

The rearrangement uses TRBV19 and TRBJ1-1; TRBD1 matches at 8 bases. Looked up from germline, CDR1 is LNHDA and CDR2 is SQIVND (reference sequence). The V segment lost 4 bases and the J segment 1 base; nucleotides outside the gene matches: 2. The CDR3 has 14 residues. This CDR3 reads CASSKGTGNTEAFF. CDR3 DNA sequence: TGTGCCAGTAGTAAAGGGACAGGGAACACTGAAGCTTTCTTT.

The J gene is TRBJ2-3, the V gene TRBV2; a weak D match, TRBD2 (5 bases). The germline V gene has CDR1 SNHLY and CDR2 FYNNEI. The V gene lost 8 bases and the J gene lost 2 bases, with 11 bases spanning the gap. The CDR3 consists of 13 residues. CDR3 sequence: CASSTGSTDTQYF. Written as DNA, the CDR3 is TGTGCCAGCTCGACGGGGTCCACAGATACGCAGTATTTT.

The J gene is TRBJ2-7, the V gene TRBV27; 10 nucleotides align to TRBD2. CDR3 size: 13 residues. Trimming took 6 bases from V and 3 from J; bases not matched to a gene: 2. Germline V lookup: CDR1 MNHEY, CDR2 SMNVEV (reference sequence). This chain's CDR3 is CASSLAGVYEQYF. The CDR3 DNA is TGTGCCAGCAGCCTAGCGGGGGTCTACGAGCAGTACTTC.

The CDR3 coding sequence is TGCAGCGTTGGTGGGGCGGGAACGGTTAATGAGCAGTTCTTC. It codes for CSVGGAGTVNEQFF. The chain links TRBV29-1 to TRBJ2-1, with D tentatively TRBD2 (6 bases). CDR3 length: 14 residues. Germline lookup yields CDR1 SQVTM and CDR2 ANQGSEA. Trimming removed 4 bases at V and 7 bases at J, with 17 bases between.

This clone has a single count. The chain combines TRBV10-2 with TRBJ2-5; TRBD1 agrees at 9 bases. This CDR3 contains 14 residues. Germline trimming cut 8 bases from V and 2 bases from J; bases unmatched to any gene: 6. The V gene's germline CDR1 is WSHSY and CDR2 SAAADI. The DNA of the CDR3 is TGCGCCAGCCGAGGGACAGGGTGGCAAGAGACCCAGTACTTC. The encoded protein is CASRGTGWQETQYF.

CDR3 nucleotides: TGCAGCGCAAAAATACTCCGCGGAGAGACCCAGTACTTC. Its protein product is CSAKILRGETQYF. The chain employs TRBV29-1 and TRBJ2-5; D gene ambiguous. CDR1 and CDR2 from the germline V gene are SQVTM and ANQGSEA. This CDR3 is built from 13 residues. The ends were cut back, 7 bases at V and 4 bases at J, with 16 bases in the middle.

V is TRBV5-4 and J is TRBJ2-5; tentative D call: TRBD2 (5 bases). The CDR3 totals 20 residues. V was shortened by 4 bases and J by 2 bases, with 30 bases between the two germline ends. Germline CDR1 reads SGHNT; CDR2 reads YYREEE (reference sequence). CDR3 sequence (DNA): TGTGCCAGCAGCGCGGCACCCCCCCTGGGGAAGCGGATTTTTCAAGAGACCCAGTACTTC. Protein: CASSAAPPLGKRIFQETQYF.